One and the same sample provided the 20 T cell receptor beta chains below, sequenced in a study of shared clonotypes between healthy human individuals. The naive CD8 fraction comprised CD45RO-negative cells positively selected for CCR7 and excluded terminally differentiated effector memory CD45RA+ cells. TCRdb keeps only in-frame clones here, not all; method: immunoSEQ multiplex PCR. The table includes 550,000 to 600,000 clones, roughly 98% detected once. Sequencing used naive CD8+ T cells sorted from blood. Receptors originate from a man in his thirties or forties in good health.

This rearrangement joins TRBV28 to TRBJ1-5; D not resolved. Per the germline V gene, CDR1 is MDHEN and CDR2 is SYDVKM. This CDR3 contains 13 residues. V lost 6 bases and J 7 bases, leaving 13 bases between the germline ends. This chain's CDR3 is CASRNEGWQPQHF. In nucleotides, the CDR3 is TGTGCCAGCAGGAACGAAGGGTGGCAGCCCCAGCATTTT.

J is TRBJ1-1 and V is TRBV29-1; D gene unclear. This CDR3 is built from 13 residues. Germline loops: CDR1 SQVTM, CDR2 ANQGSEA. V was cut by 2 bases and J by 1 base, with 8 bases left in between. CDR3 residues: CSVESRRNTEAFF. CDR3 coding DNA: TGCAGCGTTGAATCCAGGCGGAACACTGAAGCTTTCTTT.

Notes on this clone: The same CDR3 can be traced to other DNA sequences in this sample. The chain combines TRBV9 with TRBJ2-1, with a possible D match to TRBD1 (5 bases). Germline CDR1 SGDLS, CDR2 YYNGEE. This CDR3 region has 15 residues. The V and J ends lost 0 bases and 4 bases respectively, with 11 bases between them. CDR3 residues: CASSVGQGLYNEQFF. The CDR3 DNA sequence: TGTGCCAGCAGCGTAGGCCAGGGTTTATACAATGAGCAGTTCTTC.

The rearrangement links TRBV28 to TRBJ2-3, with a tentative D call TRBD1 (6 bases). With 6 bases removed from V and 0 bases from J, the gap between germline ends came to 10 bases. Germline CDR1 reads MDHEN; CDR2 reads SYDVKM. This CDR3 is built from 14 residues. DNA of the CDR3: TGTGCCAGCAGCCTACAGGGAAGCACAGATACGCAGTATTTT. Its translation is CASSLQGSTDTQYF.

The J gene is TRBJ2-3, the V gene TRBV5-1; TRBD2 agrees at 10 bases. CDR1 is SGHRS and CDR2 is YFSETQ in the germline V gene. The J segment lost 2 bases and the V segment lost 4 bases, leaving 4 bases of the junction unmatched. The CDR3 extends over 15 amino acids. The CDR3 DNA is TGCGCCAGCAGCACCGGACTAGCGGTCACAGATACGCAGTATTTT. Its translation: CASSTGLAVTDTQYF.

The CDR3 nucleotides read TGTGCCAGCAGTTTCCGGGCCGGGGAGCTGTTTTTT. It encodes CASSFRAGELFF. V gene TRBV27 combines with J gene TRBJ2-2, with D uncertain. This CDR3 has 12 amino acids. Germline CDR1 reads MNHEY; CDR2 reads SMNVEV (reference sequence). With 3 bases removed from V and 6 bases from J, the gap between germline ends came to 5 bases.

The chain uses TRBV10-3 and TRBJ2-7; either TRBD1 or TRBD2 may supply D (5 bases each). Germline CDR1 and CDR2: ENHRY and SYGVKD. Trimming removed 5 bases from V and 2 bases from J, with 16 bases in between. The CDR3 contains 15 residues. CDR3 DNA sequence: TGTGCCATCAGTTTGGGACCTGAGGGGACCTACGAGCAGTACTTC. This encodes CAISLGPEGTYEQYF.

The V call is TRBV13, the J call TRBJ2-2; 11 bases are a match to TRBD1. The CDR3 consists of 15 residues. The V gene end was trimmed by 4 bases and the J gene end by 4 bases; junction bases not matched to a gene: 2. Per germline, CDR1 PRHDT and CDR2 FYEKMQ (reference sequence). The CDR3 protein is CASSWGQGGTGELFF. The CDR3 bases are TGTGCCAGCAGCTGGGGACAGGGGGGCACCGGGGAGCTGTTTTTT.

This clone was detected once. The chain employs TRBV19 and TRBJ2-1; D may be TRBD2 (6 bases). V was cut by 6 bases and J by 6 bases, with 12 bases left in between. Germline CDR1 is LNHDA and CDR2 is SQIVND (reference sequence). The CDR3 loop spans 13 amino acids. The CDR3 DNA reads as TGTGCCAGTAGCTTACTAGCTAGCAATGAGCAGTTCTTC. Residues: CASSLLASNEQFF.

With respect to this clone: Other DNA variants within this sample encode the same CDR3. The chain employs TRBV27 and TRBJ2-7; unclear D gene. V lost 2 bases, J lost 3 bases, and 8 bases lay in between. Germline CDR1 is MNHEY and CDR2 is SMNVEV (reference sequence). The CDR3 has 13 residues. The CDR3 DNA follows: TGTGCCAGCAGTTTAGTTGGAGACTACGAGCAGTACTTC. As protein: CASSLVGDYEQYF.

The chain has TRBV28 and TRBJ2-1; no clear D gene. V dropped 5 bases and J dropped 6 bases, with 5 bases sitting between them. This CDR3 comprises 11 residues. The germline CDR1 and CDR2 sequences are MDHEN and SYDVKM. The CDR3 DNA follows: TGTGCCAGCAGTCTACGCAATGAGCAGTTCTTC. As protein: CASSLRNEQFF. The full variable domain, its missing parts supplied by reference TRBV28 and TRBJ2-1, is DVKVTQSSRYLVKRTGEKVFLECVQDMDHENMFWYRQDPGLGLRLIYFSYDVKMKEKGDIPEGYSVSREKKERFSLILESASTNQTSMYLCASSLRNEQFFGPGTRLTVL.

Here the CDR3 reads CASSLTFHTTKSGQCLTF. The DNA for the CDR3 is TGTGCCAGCAGTTTAACATTCCACACGACAAAGTCGGGCCAATGCCTGACTTTC. The chain couples TRBV6-4 to TRBJ2-6; D gene unclear. V gave up 5 bases and J gave up 15 bases, with 32 bases separating them. The germline V gene encodes CDR1 MRHNA and CDR2 SNTAGT. The CDR3 runs 18 residues.

This rearrangement joins TRBV7-2 to TRBJ2-1; TRBD2 matches 10 bases. The CDR3 has 16 residues. V shed 1 base, J shed 6 bases, and the junction held 6 bases outside the gene matches. CDR1 is SGHTA and CDR2 is FQGNSA in the germline V gene. CDR3 in DNA: TGTGCCAGCAGCTTAGAGGAGATAGCGGGAGGCAATGAGCAGTTCTTC. This gives the protein CASSLEEIAGGNEQFF. The variable domain in full, completed from reference TRBV7-2 and TRBJ2-1, reads GAGVSQSPSNKVTEKGKDVELRCDPISGHTALYWYRQSLGQGLEFLIYFQGNSAPDKSGLPSDRFSAERTGGSVSTLTIQRTQQEDSAVYLCASSLEEIAGGNEQFFGPGTRLTVL.

The V gene is TRBV27, the J gene TRBJ2-7; 7 bases are shared with TRBD2. Germline trimming cut 2 bases from V and 4 bases from J; bases unmatched to any gene: 5. The germline CDR1 and CDR2 sequences are MNHEY and SMNVEV (reference sequence). This CDR3 is 14 amino acids long. The chain's CDR3 is CASSLGREKYEQYF. CDR3 bases: TGTGCCAGCAGTTTAGGGCGGGAGAAGTACGAGCAGTACTTC.

The rearrangement joins TRBV27 to TRBJ1-2, with 7 bases that match TRBD1. V trimming: 6 bases; J trimming: 5 bases; junction bases outside the gene matches: 9. The germline gives CDR1 MNHEY, CDR2 SMNVEV (reference sequence). The CDR3 length is 14 residues. The chain's CDR3 is CASRVPGQLYGYTF. The CDR3 DNA is TGTGCCAGCAGGGTACCGGGACAGCTATATGGCTACACCTTC.

V is TRBV19 and J is TRBJ2-7; D gene unclear. The CDR3 is 14 residues long. The germline CDR1 and CDR2 sequences are LNHDA and SQIVND (reference sequence). The V and J ends lost 5 bases and 3 bases respectively, with 14 bases between them. The CDR3 coding sequence is TGTGCCAGTAGTTCAGGACCGATACTCTACGAGCAGTACTTC. Its translation: CASSSGPILYEQYF.

The J gene is TRBJ2-1, the V gene TRBV7-6, with 16 bases lining up with TRBD2. The germline gives CDR1 SGHVS, CDR2 FNYEAQ. The V segment lost 5 bases and the J segment 2 bases; nucleotides outside the gene matches: 6. The CDR3 loop spans 18 amino acids. The chain's CDR3 is CASSGGTSGRAAYNEQFF. The CDR3 DNA follows: TGTGCCAGCAGCGGGGGGACTAGCGGGAGGGCTGCCTACAATGAGCAGTTCTTC.

The chain recombines TRBV15 with TRBJ1-5; D is perhaps TRBD1 (5 bases). Germline V gene lookup returns CDR1 LNHNV and CDR2 YYDKDF (reference sequence). The CDR3 is made up of 14 amino acids. Trimming cost V 7 bases and J 1 base, with 11 bases left between them. The CDR3 nucleotides are TGTGCCACCACCGCGAGGGGAAGCAATCAGCCCCAGCATTTT. Protein: CATTARGSNQPQHF.

In its sample, this clone was seen a few times. This sample includes further DNA sequences coding for the same CDR3. CDR3 bases: TGTGCCAGCAGTCTGTACAATGAGCAGTTCTTC. Translation gives CASSLYNEQFF. The rearrangement joins TRBV27 to TRBJ2-1; D call uncertain. This CDR3 has 11 residues. CDR1 is MNHEY and CDR2 is SMNVEV in the germline V gene (reference sequence). With 5 bases removed from V and 4 bases from J, the gap between germline ends came to 3 bases.

This chain connects TRBV5-4 to TRBJ2-7; a possible D gene is TRBD2 (6 bases). Trimming removed 0 bases from V and 3 bases from J, with 22 bases in between. The germline V gene has CDR1 SGHNT and CDR2 YYREEE (reference sequence). The CDR3 consists of 18 residues. CDR3 bases: TGTGCCAGCAGCTTGGGACCTGGTGGCCAGCGGGTTTACTACGAGCAGTACTTC. Protein product: CASSLGPGGQRVYYEQYF. The variable domain in full, with the rest retrieved from reference TRBV5-4 and TRBJ2-7, is ETGVTQSPTHLIKTRGQQVTLRCSSQSGHNTVSWYQQALGQGPQFIFQYYREEENGRGNFPPRFSGLQFPNYSSELNVNALELDDSALYLCASSLGPGGQRVYYEQYFGPGTRLTVT.